The 17 T cell receptor beta chains reported below all come from one sample, sequenced in a study of CD8 T cells in Susac syndrome. Roughly 0.45 to 1 ug RNA was reverse transcribed with random hexamers. TCRdb re-called the immunoSEQ multiplex PCR reads with MiXCR, one entry per CDR3 protein. The sample includes under 200,000 distinct CDR3 sequences, around 94% of them seen just once. Sequencing input: CD4+ T cells from PBMCs. The receptors shown here come from a human donor in good health.

The gene calls are TRBV5-4 and TRBJ2-3; D gene unclear. Trimming left V 4 bases short and J 3 bases short, with 6 bases between. Germline V gene sequence: CDR1 SGHNT, CDR2 YYREEE (reference sequence). This CDR3 comprises 12 residues. This CDR3 reads CASSINTDTQYF. In DNA form, the CDR3 reads TGTGCCAGCAGCATCAATACAGATACGCAGTATTTT.

V usage is TRBV25-1 and J usage is TRBJ1-2, with D tentatively TRBD1 (6 bases). The CDR3 consists of 14 residues. Germline-derived CDR1 and CDR2 are MGHDK and SYGVNS. Deletions cut 6 bases from V and 0 bases from J, with 11 bases between. The CDR3, as DNA: TGTGCCAGCAGGCCCGGGGGCGCTAACTATGGCTACACCTTC. Encoded protein: CASRPGGANYGYTF.

The chain links TRBV29-1 to TRBJ1-2; D may be TRBD1 (6 bases). Per germline, CDR1 SQVTM and CDR2 ANQGSEA. The CDR3 spans 13 residues. The ends were cut back, 7 bases at V and 6 bases at J, with 18 bases in the middle. CDR3 in amino acids: CSAWGAQGDGYTF. CDR3 nucleotide sequence: TGCAGCGCCTGGGGGGCCCAAGGCGATGGCTACACCTTC.

V is TRBV20-1 and J is TRBJ1-1; 10 nucleotides align to TRBD1. The CDR3 extends over 15 amino acids. V shed 0 bases and J 3 bases; nucleotides not matched to a gene: 4. In germline, CDR1 is DFQATT, CDR2 SNEGSKA (reference sequence). The CDR3 here is CSAREGTGVHTEAFF. The CDR3 DNA is TGCAGTGCTAGAGAGGGGACAGGGGTCCACACTGAAGCTTTCTTT.

The chain links TRBV29-1 to TRBJ2-5, with D possibly TRBD1 on 6 matching bases. Trimming took off 6 bases at V and 5 bases at J, with 19 bases between the two ends. The germline gives CDR1 SQVTM, CDR2 ANQGSEA. The CDR3 loop spans 14 amino acids. The CDR3 nucleotides are TGCAGCGTACTCCGACAGGTCCCAGGGGAGACCCAGTACTTC. The encoded protein is CSVLRQVPGETQYF.

The chain recombines TRBV5-1 with TRBJ1-6; D remains unclear. CDR1 SGHRS and CDR2 YFSETQ come from the germline V gene. The CDR3 is made up of 15 amino acids. Deletions cut 0 bases from V and 7 bases from J, with 11 bases between. The CDR3 region is CASSLGRNTNSPLHF. CDR3 coding DNA: TGCGCCAGCAGCTTGGGAAGGAACACAAATTCACCCCTCCACTTT.

This chain joins TRBV7-2 and TRBJ2-3; D is uncertain. This CDR3 is 15 amino acids long. From germline, CDR1 is SGHTA and CDR2 FQGNSA. The V gene lost 2 bases and the J gene lost 4 bases, with 13 bases spanning the gap. The chain's CDR3 is CASSLTASGPDTQYF. Here the CDR3 DNA reads TGTGCCAGCAGCTTAACGGCCTCCGGGCCAGATACGCAGTATTTT. Drawing the rest from reference TRBV7-2 and TRBJ2-3, the complete variable domain is GAGVSQSPSNKVTEKGKDVELRCDPISGHTALYWYRQSLGQGLEFLIYFQGNSAPDKSGLPSDRFSAERTGGSVSTLTIQRTQQEDSAVYLCASSLTASGPDTQYFGPGTRLTVL.

V gene TRBV29-1 combines with J gene TRBJ2-7; D remains unclear. Germline CDR1 SQVTM, CDR2 ANQGSEA. This CDR3 has 11 residues. Trimming took off 4 bases at V and 2 bases at J, with 6 bases between the two ends. The CDR3 loop reads CSVVNTYEQYF. DNA for the CDR3: TGCAGCGTTGTAAACACCTACGAGCAGTACTTC.

The CDR3 region is CASSLESSWTVGGRTDTQYF. The CDR3 DNA reads TGTGCCAGCAGCTTAGAGAGTAGTTGGACAGTGGGAGGGCGCACAGATACGCAGTATTTT. This rearrangement joins TRBV11-1 to TRBJ2-3; TRBD2 is a possible D gene (7 bases). Germline V CDR1 and CDR2: SGHAT, FQDESV (reference sequence). Trimming shortened V by 1 base and J by 1 base, and 24 bases separated the two germline ends. CDR3 length: 20 amino acids. The full variable domain, completed using reference TRBV11-1 and TRBJ2-3, is EAEVAQSPRYKITEKSQAVAFWCDPISGHATLYWYRQILGQGPELLVQFQDESVVDDSQLPKDRFSAERLKGVDSTLKIQPAELGDSAMYLCASSLESSWTVGGRTDTQYFGPGTRLTVL.

This sequence joins TRBV4-3 and TRBJ2-2; D is undetermined. Trimming took off 0 bases at V and 2 bases at J, with 10 bases between the two ends. Per the germline V gene, CDR1 is LGHNA and CDR2 is YSLEER. This CDR3 comprises 16 residues. As DNA, the CDR3 is TGCGCCAGCAGCCAAGATCGTGGCATTAACACCGGGGAGCTGTTTTTT. Its protein is CASSQDRGINTGELFF.

This clonotype was counted a few times. This chain connects TRBV18 to TRBJ2-2; no clear D gene. The CDR3 length is 13 residues. V gave up 2 bases and J gave up 3 bases, with 4 bases separating them. Germline V lookup: CDR1 KGHSH, CDR2 LQKENI. The chain's CDR3 is CASSPRDTGELFF. Written as DNA, the CDR3 is TGTGCCAGCTCACCAAGGGACACCGGGGAGCTGTTTTTT. Based on the CDR3 plus reference TRBV18 and TRBJ2-2, the full variable domain is NAGVMQNPRHLVRRRGQEARLRCSPMKGHSHVYWYRQLPEEGLKFMVYLQKENIIDESGMPKERFSAEFPKEGPSILRIQQVVRGDSAAYFCASSPRDTGELFFGEGSRLTVL.

The rearrangement links TRBV2 to TRBJ2-5, with D maybe TRBD2 (6 bases). V lost 5 bases and J lost 5, with 12 bases in between. This CDR3 comprises 13 residues. The germline gives CDR1 SNHLY, CDR2 FYNNEI. CDR3 protein: CASSYPSGETQYF. The DNA of the CDR3 is TGTGCCAGCAGTTACCCCAGCGGGGAGACCCAGTACTTC.

This chain uses TRBV27 with TRBJ2-1; D is unresolved. Trimming removed 4 bases at V and 0 bases at J, with 7 bases between. The CDR3 covers 14 residues. CDR1 is MNHEY and CDR2 is SMNVEV in the germline V gene (reference sequence). CDR3 nucleotide sequence: TGTGCCAGCAGTTCCGCCGACTCCTACAATGAGCAGTTCTTC. Translation gives CASSSADSYNEQFF.

The genes are TRBV29-1 and TRBJ1-4; D not resolved. Germline CDR1 is SQVTM and CDR2 is ANQGSEA. Trimming cost V 4 bases and J 2 bases, with 8 bases left between them. This CDR3 is 13 amino acids long. The CDR3 spells CSVGKGTNEKLFF. The CDR3 nucleotides are TGCAGCGTTGGAAAAGGGACTAATGAAAAACTGTTTTTT.

The chain recombines TRBV5-1 with TRBJ2-1; TRBD1 matches at 7 bases. Germline lookup yields CDR1 SGHRS and CDR2 YFSETQ. This CDR3 has 15 amino acids. With 1 base clipped from V and 7 bases from J, the junction kept 8 bases outside the gene matches. The CDR3 is CASSLTGVRGNEQFF. The DNA for the CDR3 is TGCGCCAGCAGCTTGACAGGGGTAAGAGGAAATGAGCAGTTCTTC.

This chain connects TRBV7-3 to TRBJ2-3; no clear D gene. CDR1 and CDR2 (germline): SGHTA, FQGTGA. Between the trimmed V and J ends, which lost 3 bases and 5 bases, there was a span of 12 bases. The CDR3 totals 14 residues. The CDR3 bases are TGTGCCAGCAGCTTGGGCGAACTGGGAGATACGCAGTATTTT. This sequence encodes CASSLGELGDTQYF.

The chain joins TRBV24-1 to TRBJ2-7, with a tentative D call TRBD1 (5 bases). Germline V gene data show CDR1 as KGHDR and CDR2 as SFDVKD. V lost 5 bases and J 3 bases, leaving 7 bases between the germline ends. The CDR3 is made up of 12 amino acids. The CDR3 region is CATSGDSYEQYF. The CDR3 nucleotides read TGTGCCACCAGTGGTGACAGCTACGAGCAGTACTTC.